This TCR beta chain is drawn from a study of cytomegalovirus exposure and HLA in healthy donors. This CDR3 has 13 amino acids. CDR1 is SNHLY, CDR2 FYNNEI, per germline. PCR involved 60 Vbeta and 13 Jbeta primers. This table comes from immunoSEQ multiplex PCR, and its TCRdb copy is limited to in-frame clones, with some not included. The profile shows more than 100,000 clones, 65% to 80% of them singletons. Study-wide points: Owing to their indistinguishability, certain V segments, notably TRBV6-2 and TRBV6-3, were excluded. Sequence variants that were highly shared formed a cluster that was likely a sequencing artifact. Reported performance of the classifier showed diagnosis of cytomegalovirus status with high specificity and sensitivity.

Notes on this clone: Antigen unknown.

The V call is TRBV2, the J call TRBJ2-5; a weak D match, TRBD1 (5 bases). The assigned J gene may be wrong: the sequence end matches TRBJ2-7 better. This TCR derives from a man between 60 and 70 years old in good health and CMV-seropositive. Sample: PBMCs. In DNA form, the CDR3 reads TGTGCCAGCAAGACAGACAGCTCCTACGAGCAGTACTTC. Translated: CASKTDSSYEQYF.